The subject of this entry is one T cell receptor (beta chain). Time point noted: pretreatment peripheral blood. Metastatic or locally advanced urothelial carcinoma was present in the patients. Pretreatment and on-treatment samples were taken, numbering 1 to 8 per patient. Method: immunoSEQ multiplex PCR; TCRdb's copy keeps in-frame clones and lacks some. The repertoire holds 130,000 or so clones, with approximately 84% as singletons. The CDR3 is 12 residues long. V was clipped by 4 bases and J by 10 bases, with 9 bases between them. CDR1 is SGHDT and CDR2 is YYEEEE in the germline V gene. The entry originates in a study of PD-L1 blockade in urothelial cancer. About the research overall: Patients with male sex and bladder-origin urothelial cancer accounted for about 90% of the 29 enrolled. Blood-derived samples held a median approximately 140,000 T cells.

The sample in question was PBMCs, obtained around atezolizumab (anti-PD-L1) treatment. The origin of this receptor is a man aged 50 to 60 with urothelial cancer. The chain recombines TRBV5-6 with TRBJ1-6; the D is unclear. CDR3 sequence (DNA): TGTGCCAGCAGCGTCACTGCCTCACCCCTCCACTTT. It codes for CASSVTASPLHF. The whole variable domain, remainder taken from reference TRBV5-6 and TRBJ1-6, is DAGVTQSPTHLIKTRGQQVTLRCSPKSGHDTVSWYQQALGQGPQFIFQYYEEEERQRGNFPDRFSGHQFPNYSSELNVNALLLGDSALYLCASSVTASPLHFGNGTRLTVT.